Below are 30 T cell receptor beta chains sequenced from a single sample in a study of CD8+ T cells in alopecia areata. RNA was isolated and reverse transcribed to cDNA, the sequencing template. The table came from immunoSEQ multiplex PCR; TCRdb's copy has only in-frame clones and leaves some out. This sample has about 180,000 clones; less than 80% occur once, and the top ten carry roughly 11%. The specimen was CD8+ T cells sorted from blood, collected at week 0. These receptor sequences come from a human donor with alopecia areata.

The chain is built from TRBV12-2 and TRBJ2-7; the table names TRBD1, a call not compared with the DNA. TRBV12-2 is shown as a pseudogene. There are 12 residues in the CDR3. This CDR3 reads CASRPRRDRTNF. Written as DNA, the CDR3 is TGTGCAAGTCGCCCCCGCCGGGACAGAACCAACTTC.

This clone has just a few counts. V usage is TRBV19 and J usage is TRBJ1-1; D unclear. Germline-derived CDR1 and CDR2 are LNHDA and SQIVND (reference sequence). CDR3 length equals 17 residues. The V end lost 1 base, the J end lost 1 base, and 16 bases lay between the germline ends. The CDR3 region is CASSIGVMGMANTEAFF. The CDR3 DNA reads TGTGCCAGTAGTATAGGGGTGATGGGGATGGCGAACACTGAAGCTTTCTTT.

The V and J genes are TRBV2 and TRBJ2-7, with TRBD1 identical over 7 bases. This CDR3 region has 13 residues. CDR1 is SNHLY and CDR2 is FYNNEI in the germline V gene. The ends lost 10 bases at V and 0 bases at J; junction bases unmatched: 6. CDR3 sequence reads: CATRTGLSYEQYF. The CDR3 nucleotides are TGTGCCACCCGGACAGGACTCTCCTACGAGCAGTACTTC.

CDR3 nucleotides: TGCAGCGTGGACACAGGGTACGAGCAGTACTTC. It translates to CSVDTGYEQYF. This chain uses TRBV29-1 with TRBJ2-5; D perhaps matches TRBD1 (6 bases). The end of the DNA is better explained by TRBJ2-7, so the J call may be wrong. The CDR3 sequence is 11 residues long. Per the germline V gene, CDR1 is SQVTM and CDR2 is ANQGSEA.

V and J are TRBV5-1 and TRBJ2-5, with 14 bases lining up with TRBD2. Germline-derived CDR1 and CDR2 are SGHRS and YFSETQ. V gave up 4 bases and J gave up 5 bases; unmatched junction bases: 16. The CDR3 runs 19 residues. The CDR3 nucleotides are TGCGCCAGCAGCCGACAGGGTCCGACTAGCGGGGGGGCCCGTGAGACCCAGTACTTC. It specifies CASSRQGPTSGGARETQYF. Full variable domain (rest looked up from reference TRBV5-1 and TRBJ2-5): KAGVTQTPRYLIKTRGQQVTLSCSPISGHRSVSWYQQTPGQGLQFLFEYFSETQRNKGNFPGRFSGRQFSNSRSEMNVSTLELGDSALYLCASSRQGPTSGGARETQYFGPGTRLLVL.

The V gene is TRBV29-1, the J gene TRBJ2-5; possibly TRBD1 for D (5 bases). CDR1 is SQVTM, CDR2 ANQGSEA, per germline. V was trimmed by 6 bases and J by 2 bases, leaving 10 bases between them. CDR3 length: 12 amino acids. The CDR3 region is CSVETDQETQYF. The DNA for the CDR3 is TGCAGCGTAGAGACAGATCAAGAGACCCAGTACTTC. Variable domain in full (rest from reference TRBV29-1 and TRBJ2-5): SAVISQKPSRDICQRGTSLTIQCQVDSQVTMMFWYRQQPGQSLTLIATANQGSEATYESGFVIDKFPISRPNLTFSTLTVSNMSPEDSSIYLCSVETDQETQYFGPGTRLLVL.

The chain recombines TRBV6-1 with TRBJ1-1; D might be TRBD1 (5 bases). Trimming shortened V by 8 bases and J by 10 bases, and 11 bases separated the two germline ends. The CDR3 covers 10 residues. Germline V CDR1 and CDR2: MNHNS, SASEGT. CDR3 nucleotides: TGTGCCAGCGTAGGGGCTACAGCTTTCTTT. Amino acid sequence: CASVGATAFF.

V gene TRBV6-6 combines with J gene TRBJ2-7, with 7 bases lining up with TRBD1. V was pared by 5 bases and J by 5 bases, with 9 bases of the junction left unmatched. Germline assignment: CDR1 MNHNY and CDR2 SVGAGI (reference sequence). The CDR3 runs to 14 residues. CDR3 in DNA: TGTGCCAGCAGTCCGATATCGACAGGGAACGAGCAGTACTTC. Amino acid sequence: CASSPISTGNEQYF.

This chain uses TRBV27 with TRBJ1-2; 8 bases are a match to TRBD1. Germline CDR1 reads MNHEY; CDR2 reads SMNVEV (reference sequence). V shed 5 bases, J shed 3 bases, and the junction held 11 bases outside the gene matches. The length of the CDR3 is 16 residues. The CDR3 region is CASSPIGGQGDYGYTF. The CDR3, as DNA: TGTGCCAGCAGTCCCATCGGCGGACAGGGTGACTATGGCTACACCTTC.

The rearrangement uses TRBV5-6 and TRBJ1-1; D call uncertain. Looked up from germline, CDR1 is SGHDT and CDR2 is YYEEEE. V gave up 4 bases and J gave up 1 base, with 11 bases separating them. The CDR3 runs 14 residues. The CDR3 loop reads CASSPEEQNTEAFF. CDR3 DNA sequence: TGTGCCAGCAGCCCTGAGGAACAGAACACTGAAGCTTTCTTT.

In this sample, this clone turned up a few times. The chain joins TRBV29-1 to TRBJ2-3; tentative D call: TRBD2 (6 bases). The CDR3 consists of 13 residues. V lost 6 bases and J lost 0, with 10 bases in between. Germline lookup yields CDR1 SQVTM and CDR2 ANQGSEA. CDR3 sequence reads: CSVASDSTDTQYF. The CDR3 DNA follows: TGCAGCGTCGCTAGCGACAGCACAGATACGCAGTATTTT.

The V gene is TRBV7-9, the J gene TRBJ2-5; possible D gene TRBD1, 6 bases. Trimming stripped 5 bases from V and 3 bases from J, with 13 bases between. Looked up from germline, CDR1 is SEHNR and CDR2 is FQNEAQ (reference sequence). CDR3 size: 14 residues. The CDR3 nucleotides are TGTGCCAGCAGCCCTGGACAGTGGGAAGAGACCCAGTACTTC. Translating it yields CASSPGQWEETQYF. Full variable domain (rest looked up from reference TRBV7-9 and TRBJ2-5): DTGVSQNPRHKITKRGQNVTFRCDPISEHNRLYWYRQTLGQGPEFLTYFQNEAQLEKSRLLSDRFSAERPKGSFSTLEIQRTEQGDSAMYLCASSPGQWEETQYFGPGTRLLVL.

The chain employs TRBV2 and TRBJ2-7, with D perhaps TRBD2 (6 bases). Trimming shortened V by 7 bases and J by 0 bases, and 13 bases separated the two germline ends. Germline V lookup: CDR1 SNHLY, CDR2 FYNNEI. The CDR3 totals 14 residues. CDR3 in amino acids: CASNPPGSSYEQYF. The CDR3 DNA reads TGTGCCAGCAACCCCCCCGGGAGCTCCTACGAGCAGTACTTC.

The chain employs TRBV4-1 and TRBJ2-1; D is unresolved. The CDR3 runs 13 residues. The V end was cut by 4 bases, the J end by 8 bases, with 12 bases between. Germline CDR1 MGHRA, CDR2 YSYEKL. The CDR3 region has the DNA TGCGCCAGCAGCCTCATCCGGAGCGATGAGCAGTTCTTC. It codes for CASSLIRSDEQFF.

The chain has TRBV5-1 and TRBJ1-1; D unclear. CDR1 and CDR2 from the germline V gene are SGHRS and YFSETQ. The CDR3 spans 14 residues. The V and J ends lost 4 bases and 0 bases respectively, with 10 bases between them. In DNA form, the CDR3 reads TGCGCCAGCAGCCAGGACCCTATGAACACTGAAGCTTTCTTT. Protein product: CASSQDPMNTEAFF.

This clone was counted a few times. The genes are TRBV7-9 and TRBJ2-1; D remains ambiguous. Germline CDR1 and CDR2: SEHNR and FQNEAQ (reference sequence). The CDR3 extends over 14 amino acids. Trimming removed 5 bases from V and 8 bases from J, with 16 bases in between. CDR3: CASSRSESRYEQFF. In DNA form, the CDR3 reads TGTGCCAGCAGCCGGTCGGAGAGCCGATATGAGCAGTTCTTC.

This chain joins TRBV19 and TRBJ2-3; D gene uncertain. The CDR3 has 13 amino acids. Germline V gene lookup returns CDR1 LNHDA and CDR2 SQIVND (reference sequence). Trimming left V 1 base short and J 6 bases short, with 8 bases between. The DNA for the CDR3 is TGTGCCAGTAGTATAGTACCCGGTGATACGCAGTATTTT. It is translated as CASSIVPGDTQYF. The full variable domain, completed using reference TRBV19 and TRBJ2-3, is DGGITQSPKYLFRKEGQNVTLSCEQNLNHDAMYWYRQDPGQGLRLIYYSQIVNDFQKGDIAEGYSVSREKKESFPLTVTSAQKNPTAFYLCASSIVPGDTQYFGPGTRLTVL.

V is TRBV7-9 and J is TRBJ1-1; 7 nucleotides match TRBD1. With 4 bases clipped from V and 7 bases from J, the junction kept 6 bases outside the gene matches. Per germline, CDR1 SEHNR and CDR2 FQNEAQ (reference sequence). This CDR3 is built from 13 residues. The CDR3 spells CASSSQGMGEAFF. The CDR3 DNA is TGTGCCAGCAGCTCACAGGGGATGGGTGAAGCTTTCTTT.

The chain uses TRBV5-1 and TRBJ2-7; D is perhaps TRBD1 (5 bases). The length of the CDR3 is 12 residues. CDR1 is SGHRS and CDR2 is YFSETQ in the germline V gene. With 5 bases removed from V and 5 bases from J, the gap between germline ends came to 11 bases. CDR3 in amino acids: CASRPQGDEQYF. The CDR3 DNA is TGCGCCAGCAGGCCCCAGGGCGACGAGCAGTACTTC.

This clone was picked up a small number of times. This rearrangement joins TRBV2 to TRBJ2-1, with 7 positions matching TRBD1. Germline CDR1 reads SNHLY; CDR2 reads FYNNEI. The junction had 6 bases not matched to a gene; V was cut back by 7 bases and J by 12 bases. This CDR3 contains 11 residues. The DNA of the CDR3 is TGTGCCAGCATACTGGGACAGTCGCAGTTCTTC. Amino acid sequence: CASILGQSQFF.

The chain carries TRBV11-2 and TRBJ2-2, with unresolved D. CDR1 is SGHAT, CDR2 FQNNGV, per germline. The V and J ends lost 5 bases and 5 bases respectively, with 3 bases between them. This CDR3 has 11 amino acids. CDR3 residues: CASSTTGELFF. For the CDR3, the DNA is TGTGCCAGCAGCACGACCGGGGAGCTGTTTTTT. Full variable domain (rest looked up from reference TRBV11-2 and TRBJ2-2): EAGVAQSPRYKIIEKRQSVAFWCNPISGHATLYWYQQILGQGPKLLIQFQNNGVVDDSQLPKDRFSAERLKGVDSTLKIQPAKLEDSAVYLCASSTTGELFFGEGSRLTVL.

The chain carries TRBV5-1 and TRBJ2-7; TRBD1 agrees at 9 bases. The CDR3 length is 17 residues. Trimming took 2 bases from V and 6 from J; bases not matched to a gene: 15. Germline assignment: CDR1 SGHRS and CDR2 YFSETQ. The CDR3 protein is CASSFYSNTKTGGEQYF. As DNA, the CDR3 is TGCGCCAGCAGCTTCTATTCCAACACGAAGACAGGGGGCGAGCAGTACTTC.

The chain is built from TRBV6-5 and TRBJ1-3; D ambiguous. The CDR3 runs to 15 residues. The V and J ends lost 2 bases and 0 bases respectively, with 8 bases between them. CDR1 and CDR2 from the germline V gene are MNHEY and SVGAGI. In nucleotides, the CDR3 is TGTGCCAGCAGTTACGGGCAGGCCTCTGGAAACACCATATATTTT. Amino acid sequence: CASSYGQASGNTIYF.

Only a few counts were recorded for this clone. The rearrangement uses TRBV30 and TRBJ2-7; 7 bases are shared with TRBD1. The CDR3 spans 12 residues. The V gene end was trimmed by 4 bases and the J gene end by 4 bases; junction bases not matched to a gene: 4. Germline CDR1 and CDR2: GTSNPN and SVGIG (reference sequence). Here the CDR3 DNA reads TGTGCCTGGACCGACAGGGAGTACGAGCAGTACTTC. This encodes CAWTDREYEQYF.

V usage is TRBV30 and J usage is TRBJ1-6; D might be TRBD1 (5 bases). The germline V gene has CDR1 GTSNPN and CDR2 SVGIG (reference sequence). CDR3 size: 14 residues. The V and J ends lost 4 bases and 7 bases respectively, with 14 bases between them. The CDR3 nucleotides are TGTGCCTGGACTGCGCAGGGAACCAATTCACCCCTCCACTTT. It specifies CAWTAQGTNSPLHF.

The chain joins TRBV2 to TRBJ1-1; D gene ambiguous. The ends were cut back, 4 bases at V and 5 bases at J, with 14 bases in the middle. This CDR3 contains 14 residues. Germline values: CDR1 SNHLY, CDR2 FYNNEI. Written as DNA, the CDR3 is TGTGCCAGCAGTGTAGGACGTAGTGGGACTGAAGCTTTCTTT. As protein: CASSVGRSGTEAFF.

This sequence joins TRBV25-1 and TRBJ1-2; D may be TRBD1 (6 bases). The length of the CDR3 is 16 residues. CDR1 and CDR2 from the germline V gene are MGHDK and SYGVNS. V lost 0 bases to trimming and J lost 7 bases, with 18 bases between them. The CDR3 coding sequence is TGTGCCAGCAGTGAATATATCGAGGCAGGGGCTAGTGGCTACACCTTC. Translating gives CASSEYIEAGASGYTF.

This rearrangement joins TRBV18 to TRBJ2-2; D not resolved. The CDR3 covers 11 residues. V lost 1 base and J lost 9, with 3 bases in between. Germline V gene lookup returns CDR1 KGHSH and CDR2 LQKENI. In DNA, the CDR3 is TGTGCCAGCTCACCACACAGGGAGCTGTTTTTT. Protein: CASSPHRELFF.

This clone has a handful of counts. This chain connects TRBV2 to TRBJ1-1; the D is unclear. Per the germline V gene, CDR1 is SNHLY and CDR2 is FYNNEI. V shed 0 bases and J shed 6 bases, with 5 bases lying between them. This CDR3 region has 12 residues. The CDR3 DNA sequence: TGTGCCAGCAGTGAAGCCCCCCCTGAAGCTTTCTTT. Translating gives CASSEAPPEAFF. The full variable domain, rest sourced from reference TRBV2 and TRBJ1-1, is EPEVTQTPSHQVTQMGQEVILRCVPISNHLYFYWYRQILGQKVEFLVSFYNNEISEKSEIFDDQFSVERPDGSNFTLKIRSTKLEDSAMYFCASSEAPPEAFFGQGTRLTVV.

The rearrangement joins TRBV29-1 to TRBJ2-2, with D perhaps TRBD1 or TRBD2 (5 bases each). The germline CDR1 and CDR2 sequences are SQVTM and ANQGSEA. V was clipped by 2 bases and J by 6 bases, with 16 bases between them. This CDR3 spans 15 amino acids. The DNA of the CDR3 is TGCAGCGTTGAATTCACGAGGGGATATCCCGGGGAGCTGTTTTTT. It specifies CSVEFTRGYPGELFF.